These 9 T cell receptor beta chains originate from one sample sequenced in a study of shared clonotypes between healthy human individuals. TCRdb keeps only in-frame clones here, not all; method: immunoSEQ multiplex PCR. Counted here are about 110,000 clones, over 65% occurring once; the ten biggest clones make up around 25%. The specimen was memory CD8+ T cells sorted from blood. Subset in this sample: CD45RO+ cells pooled with CCR7-negative TemRA cells. The receptor source for this set is a woman aged 25-40 years in good health.

By proportion, this clone is medium-sized. V usage is TRBV6-6 and J usage is TRBJ2-1; D may be TRBD1 (6 bases). The CDR3 is 16 amino acids. V dropped 5 bases and J dropped 9 bases, with 23 bases sitting between them. Germline V gives CDR1 MNHNY, CDR2 SVGAGI (reference sequence). CDR3 nucleotides: TGTGCCAGCAGTCTCACGACCCAGGGGCCGGTGGGTGAGCAGTTCTTC. Translation: CASSLTTQGPVGEQFF.

The V gene is TRBV13, the J gene TRBJ1-4; 9 nucleotides match TRBD1. From germline, CDR1 is PRHDT and CDR2 FYEKMQ (reference sequence). The length of the CDR3 is 16 residues. V was pared by 5 bases and J by 4 bases, with 8 bases of the junction left unmatched. The CDR3 DNA reads as TGTGCCAGCAGCCCAGGGGGGACAGGGCGTAATGAAAAACTGTTTTTT. It is translated as CASSPGGTGRNEKLFF.

V usage is TRBV25-1 and J usage is TRBJ2-5; 11 bases line up with TRBD2. Germline V CDR1 and CDR2: MGHDK, SYGVNS. This CDR3 comprises 15 residues. V dropped 6 bases and J dropped 2; count of bases not matched to a gene: 5. In DNA form, the CDR3 reads TGTGCCAGCAGCGCCGGGACTAGCGGACAAGAGACCCAGTACTTC. It codes for CASSAGTSGQETQYF.

The chain is built from TRBV5-1 and TRBJ1-3; a possible D gene is TRBD1 (5 bases). The length of the CDR3 is 16 residues. Germline CDR1 is SGHRS and CDR2 is YFSETQ. The V end lost 1 base, the J end lost 2 bases, and 13 bases lay between the germline ends. The CDR3 spells CASSLTPRGTGNTIYF. DNA for the CDR3: TGCGCCAGCAGCTTGACCCCTAGGGGCACTGGAAACACCATATATTTT.

The V call is TRBV19, the J call TRBJ2-1; 9 bases agree with TRBD2. Germline CDR1 is LNHDA and CDR2 is SQIVND (reference sequence). This CDR3 has 13 residues. Trimming took 10 bases from V and 5 from J; bases not matched to a gene: 6. Here the CDR3 reads CATASGMHNEQFF. The CDR3, as DNA: TGTGCCACCGCTAGCGGGATGCACAATGAGCAGTTCTTC.

Turning to this clone: Other DNA sequences of this sample code for an identical CDR3. The gene calls are TRBV6-4 and TRBJ2-3, with D perhaps TRBD1 (6 bases). This CDR3 is built from 15 residues. V lost 3 bases and J 1 base, leaving 11 bases between the germline ends. Germline V gives CDR1 MRHNA, CDR2 SNTAGT. The CDR3 sequence: CASSEEAGGTDTQYF. The CDR3 nucleotides read TGTGCCAGCAGTGAAGAAGCAGGGGGCACAGATACGCAGTATTTT.

CDR3 bases: TGTGCCAGCAGTTTAGGTCTCGCTATCTCCTACGAGCAGTACTTC. Translation gives CASSLGLAISYEQYF. The chain has TRBV28 and TRBJ2-7; D is ambiguous. Germline CDR1 is MDHEN and CDR2 is SYDVKM. The CDR3 is made up of 15 amino acids. The V end lost 2 bases, the J end lost 0 bases, and 11 bases lay between the germline ends.

This clone was picked up a small number of times. The chain links TRBV15 to TRBJ2-4, with 8 bases that match TRBD1. With V trimmed by 4 bases and J by 2 bases, 4 bases remained unmatched. Germline assignment: CDR1 LNHNV and CDR2 YYDKDF (reference sequence). The CDR3 is 15 amino acids. The CDR3, as DNA: TGTGCCACCAGCACTCGGACAGGGACCAAAAACATTCAGTACTTC. Residues: CATSTRTGTKNIQYF.

This chain uses TRBV5-4 with TRBJ2-7, with 8 bases that match TRBD1. The germline V gene encodes CDR1 SGHNT and CDR2 YYREEE (reference sequence). Trimming took 3 bases from V and 2 from J; bases not matched to a gene: 16. The CDR3 covers 18 residues. This chain's CDR3 is CASSSGTGNRWWAYEQYF. CDR3 nucleotide sequence: TGTGCCAGCAGCTCCGGGACAGGAAATCGCTGGTGGGCCTACGAGCAGTACTTC.